The rows below give T cell receptor beta chains drawn from one sample of a study of monozygotic twins with inflammatory bowel disease. With the 5' RACE reads reprocessed, TCRdb shows one record per CDR3 protein and no DNA. This repertoire includes about 380,000 distinct CDR3 sequences. The sample comprised blood. Every receptor here comes from a human donor with ulcerative colitis or Crohn's disease, or a healthy co-twin of an affected twin (not recorded which). The CDR3 runs from the conserved cysteine through the conserved F or W.

V	J	CDR3
TRBV24-1	TRBJ2-1	CATSDFGSGGTNEQFF
TRBV5-1	TRBJ1-5	CASSLGDKLQRQHF
TRBV4-3	TRBJ2-5	CASSRARDLETQYF
TRBV11-2	TRBJ2-3	CASSTGTSGVGPDTQYF
TRBV9	TRBJ1-1	CASSARQGGDTEAFF
TRBV7-9	TRBJ1-1	CASSLVHLLSNTEAFF
TRBV7-9	TRBJ2-7	CAVAGLADYEQYF
TRBV20-1	TRBJ2-1	CSAWGAYNEQFF
TRBV20-1	TRBJ1-1	CSARPPPGAHTEAFF
TRBV10-3	TRBJ1-1	CAISDWGNTEAFF
TRBV5-1	TRBJ2-5	CASSLAGFGETQYF
TRBV7-2	TRBJ1-6	CASSLGVSGSPLHF
TRBV4-3	TRBJ2-1	CASSKGVAGSLYNEQFF
TRBV5-6	TRBJ2-1	CASSLGGTSGAYYNEQFF
TRBV18	TRBJ1-2	CASSPTRSNYGYTF
TRBV7-2	TRBJ2-7	CASSDGLVKYEQYF
TRBV7-2	TRBJ1-6	CASSPQQGYSPLHF
TRBV24-1	TRBJ2-5	CATSEPRTGTLETQYF
TRBV28	TRBJ2-1	CASSLVGREAANEQFF
TRBV27	TRBJ2-7	CASTLRQGGVYEQYF
TRBV5-4	TRBJ1-2	CASSLDWTANYGYTF
TRBV12-3/TRBV12-4	TRBJ1-5	CASSQDGPALRSNQPQHF
TRBV7-9	TRBJ1-2	CASSLAQGADGYTF